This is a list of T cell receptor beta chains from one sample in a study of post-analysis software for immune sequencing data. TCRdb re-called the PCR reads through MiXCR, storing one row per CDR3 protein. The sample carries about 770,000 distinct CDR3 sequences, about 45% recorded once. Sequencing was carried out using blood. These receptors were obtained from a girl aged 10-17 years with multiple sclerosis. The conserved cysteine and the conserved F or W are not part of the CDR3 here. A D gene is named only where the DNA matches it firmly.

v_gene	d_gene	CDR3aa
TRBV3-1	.	ASSPPPGVTDTQY
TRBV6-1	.	ASSESGNYYEQY
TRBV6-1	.	ASSTYRGQPSGMLETQY
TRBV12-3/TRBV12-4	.	ASSYPVTAKNIQY
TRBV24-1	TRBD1	ATQGRMNTEAF
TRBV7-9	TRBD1	ASSLRTGSVGKLF
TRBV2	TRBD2	ASRKGGTSGSPFRSEQY
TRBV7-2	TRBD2	ASSSPTSGKTARSYEQY
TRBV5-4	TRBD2	ASSLRTSQQF
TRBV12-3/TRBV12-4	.	ASSPAARGETQY
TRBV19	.	ASSIPQETQY
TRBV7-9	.	ASRQDLPYNEQF
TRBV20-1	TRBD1	SARDSGTGVYSPLH
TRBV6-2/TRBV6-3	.	ASSYVGGGLNEQF
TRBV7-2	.	ASSSGQNNQPQH
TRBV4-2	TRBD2	ASSQERAGGIYEQY
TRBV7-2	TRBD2	ASSLSGSGGKETQY
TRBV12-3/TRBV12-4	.	ASSPYLADTDTQY
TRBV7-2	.	ASSFGCHEQY
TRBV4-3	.	ASSQGEGRWDEKLF
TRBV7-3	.	ASSLGASSAVNEQF
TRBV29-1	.	SVETPAGNEQF
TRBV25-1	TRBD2	ASSGPGLAGAAEQF
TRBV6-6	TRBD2	ASTQPGTSGPDTQY
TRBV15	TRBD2	ATSKKLAGGSADTQY
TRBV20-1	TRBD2	SAGEASGASETQY
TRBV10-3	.	AISPQGTFYEQY
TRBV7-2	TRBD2	ASSSYGLAGVDYEQY
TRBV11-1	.	ASSLVGLRSNEQF
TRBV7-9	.	ASTAYNSPLH
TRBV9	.	ASSVSWGQETQY
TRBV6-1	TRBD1	ASRGRGLDKEY
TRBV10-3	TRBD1	AIRGQGQPGEQY
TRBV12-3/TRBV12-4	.	ASSHLALGQF
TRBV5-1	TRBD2	ASSLAYSGRAGEQY
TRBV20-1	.	SATLMDTQY
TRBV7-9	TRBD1	ASSLGHRDSSYEQY
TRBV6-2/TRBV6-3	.	ANIIPGGEQF
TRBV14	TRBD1	ASSQRFGTGRYEQY
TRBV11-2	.	ASSLIRENTGELF
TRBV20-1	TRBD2	SARTLGAGVHEQY